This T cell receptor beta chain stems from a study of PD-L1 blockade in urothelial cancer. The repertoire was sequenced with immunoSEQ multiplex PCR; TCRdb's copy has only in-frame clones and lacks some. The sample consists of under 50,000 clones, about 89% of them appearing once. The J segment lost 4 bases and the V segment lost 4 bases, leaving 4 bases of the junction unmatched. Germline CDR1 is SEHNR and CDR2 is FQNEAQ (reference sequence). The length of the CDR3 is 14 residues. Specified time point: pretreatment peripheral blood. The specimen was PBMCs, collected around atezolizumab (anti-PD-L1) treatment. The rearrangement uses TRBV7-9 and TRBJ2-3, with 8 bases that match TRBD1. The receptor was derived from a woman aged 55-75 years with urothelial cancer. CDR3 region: CASSSRQGPDTQYF. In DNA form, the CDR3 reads TGTGCCAGCAGCTCGCGACAGGGGCCAGATACGCAGTATTTT.